The 9 T cell receptor beta chains in this list originate from one sample, sequenced in a study of cytomegalovirus exposure and HLA in healthy donors. Use of 60 Vbeta and 13 Jbeta primers characterized the PCR. TCRdb keeps only in-frame clones here, not all; method: immunoSEQ multiplex PCR. The data contain 150,000 to 200,000 clones, roughly 84% of them seen just once; the ten biggest clones take up roughly 1.5%. Sequencing was carried out using PBMCs. All receptors derive from a male donor in good health and CMV-seronegative.

The rearrangement joins TRBV9 to TRBJ2-1; unclear D gene. V lost 4 bases, J lost 6 bases, and 14 bases lay in between. The germline gives CDR1 SGDLS, CDR2 YYNGEE. The CDR3 spans 14 residues. CDR3 in amino acids: CASSPRLWPNEQFF. The CDR3 bases are TGTGCCAGCAGCCCCCGCCTCTGGCCCAATGAGCAGTTCTTC.

The chain uses TRBV6-5 and TRBJ1-4; the D gene is possibly TRBD1 (5 bases). Germline V gene data show CDR1 as MNHEY and CDR2 as SVGAGI. Trimming stripped 8 bases from V and 8 bases from J, with 18 bases between. CDR3 length: 14 residues. The CDR3 bases are TGTGCCAGCGGGGGGGGTCGTAGAGGAGAAAAACTGTTTTTT. It yields the protein CASGGGRRGEKLFF.

The chain couples TRBV5-1 to TRBJ2-2, with D tentatively TRBD2 (5 bases). The CDR3 extends over 14 amino acids. In germline, CDR1 is SGHRS, CDR2 YFSETQ. Deletions cut 0 bases from V and 7 bases from J, with 10 bases between. The CDR3 bases are TGCGCCAGCAGCTTGGCCCCCCGGGGCGGGGAGCTGTTTTTT. This translates into CASSLAPRGGELFF.

This clone was seen a handful of times. J is TRBJ2-5 and V is TRBV18, with TRBD1 as a possible D gene (6 bases). Between the trimmed V and J ends, which lost 3 bases and 4 bases, there was a span of 15 bases. This CDR3 region has 15 residues. Germline V CDR1 and CDR2: KGHSH, LQKENI. CDR3 protein: CASSPNQQGRETQYF. CDR3 DNA: TGTGCCAGCTCACCCAATCAACAGGGACGAGAGACCCAGTACTTC. Full variable domain (remainder filled in from reference TRBV18 and TRBJ2-5): NAGVMQNPRHLVRRRGQEARLRCSPMKGHSHVYWYRQLPEEGLKFMVYLQKENIIDESGMPKERFSAEFPKEGPSILRIQQVVRGDSAAYFCASSPNQQGRETQYFGPGTRLLVL.

The chain employs TRBV6-5 and TRBJ2-5; the D gene is possibly TRBD2 (5 bases). The closer fit of TRBJ2-7 to the DNA end suggests the J call may be wrong. CDR3 length equals 14 residues. Germline-derived CDR1 and CDR2 are MNHEY and SVGAGI. The CDR3 region is CASSVSGGYYEQYF. The DNA of the CDR3 is TGTGCCAGCAGTGTCTCTGGAGGTTACTACGAGCAGTACTTC.

This clone was detected only a few times. V gene TRBV4-1 combines with J gene TRBJ2-7; 8 nucleotides line up with TRBD2. V dropped 4 bases and J dropped 4; count of bases not matched to a gene: 9. Looked up from germline, CDR1 is MGHRA and CDR2 is YSYEKL. The CDR3 consists of 15 residues. The CDR3 spells CASSPTGTRSYEQYF. The CDR3 nucleotides are TGCGCCAGCAGCCCGACCGGGACTAGGAGTTACGAGCAGTACTTC.

This clone came up a few times. The chain recombines TRBV28 with TRBJ2-1; 7 bases align to TRBD2. CDR1 is MDHEN and CDR2 is SYDVKM in the germline V gene. The CDR3 contains 17 residues. The trim removed 2 bases at V and 1 base at J, leaving 8 bases unmatched. CDR3 nucleotides: TGTGCCAGCAGTTTAGCGTCCGGGAGGCCTTCCTACAATGAGCAGTTCTTC. Its translation is CASSLASGRPSYNEQFF.

The J gene is TRBJ1-2, the V gene TRBV14; 8 bases align to TRBD1. The junction had 5 bases not matched to a gene; V was cut back by 0 bases and J by 2 bases. CDR1 is SGHDN, CDR2 FVKESK, per germline. This CDR3 region has 16 residues. The CDR3 loop is CASSQDWGQANYGYTF. CDR3 DNA: TGTGCCAGCAGCCAAGATTGGGGACAGGCCAACTATGGCTACACCTTC.

The chain has TRBV6-1 and TRBJ2-3; D might be TRBD1 (5 bases). Looked up from germline, CDR1 is MNHNS and CDR2 is SASEGT. Trimming removed 6 bases from V and 0 bases from J, with 10 bases in between. This CDR3 has 14 amino acids. The CDR3 DNA sequence: TGTGCCAGCAGGACAGCGACTAGCACAGATACGCAGTATTTT. Translation: CASRTATSTDTQYF.